This entry is about one T cell receptor beta chain. Its specificity is unknown. The table came from immunoSEQ multiplex PCR; TCRdb's copy has only in-frame clones and leaves some out. The sample gives tens of thousands of clones, approximately 91% of which show up once; around 2.7% is in the top ten. The data derive from a study of identifying expanded T cells in peripheral blood. The study, taken as a whole, reports: Clone count variance between approximately 2-week samples rose with total template count. Over two and four weeks, about 15 and 18 clones changed, versus more than 1 between replicates.

Collection occurred without any documented infections or immune events in donors. Germline-derived CDR1 and CDR2 are SGHNT and YYREEE (reference sequence). The V end lost 4 bases, the J end lost 1 base, and 8 bases lay between the germline ends. The CDR3 extends over 13 amino acids. The TCR was taken from a person aged 18 to 75 in good health. The rearrangement joins TRBV5-4 to TRBJ1-1; perhaps TRBD1 as D (5 bases). Sequencing input: blood. The DNA for the CDR3 is TGTGCCAGCAGCGTTGACAGGAACACTGAAGCTTTCTTT. Translated, it gives CASSVDRNTEAFF.